The clone carrying this TCR beta chain was found many times. The sample comes from a study of regulatory T cells in long-lasting Graves disease. Time point described: newly diagnosed GD, antithyroid drugs for less than 3 months. There was RNA extracted from PBMCs, and the TCR library was made from it. Trimming removed 0 bases from V and 4 bases from J, with 5 bases in between. Germline assignment: CDR1 MNHNS and CDR2 SASEGT. CDR3 length equals 13 residues. Arm-PCR of CDR3 regions and iRepertoire HTBI primers were the basis on which TCR beta libraries were built. Each CDR3 protein is one row after TCRdb ran MiXCR on the multiplex PCR reads. The sample holds approximately 400,000 distinct CDR3 sequences, more than 13% seen once. The data also belong to a second study, concerning T cells in Graves' hyperthyroidism and ophthalmopathy.

The rearrangement joins TRBV6-1 to TRBJ2-3; D not certain. The sequence derives from a woman in her 30s with Graves disease. Sequencing was performed on peripheral blood mononuclear cells (PBMCs), taken at new diagnosis, from a patient treated with antithyroid drugs. The CDR3 nucleotides are TGTGCCAGCAGTGAAGCTCTCGCAGATACGCAGTATTTT. Its protein product is CASSEALADTQYF.